Below, 3 T cell receptor beta chains from the same sample are listed, as sequenced in a study of blood T cell repertoires in COVID-19. TCRdb's copy holds only in-frame clones and misses some; the assay was immunoSEQ multiplex PCR. The sample has about 300,000 clones, approximately 90% seen once. Sequences were obtained from PBMCs or T cells enriched from blood (not recorded which). The source of these receptors is a young man who had recovered from COVID-19.

This clone was picked up one time. DNA for the CDR3: TGTGCCAGCGGAACTAGCTACTACAATGAGCAGTTCTTC. This codes for CASGTSYYNEQFF. This chain links TRBV2 with TRBJ2-1, with D maybe TRBD2 (6 bases). This CDR3 spans 13 amino acids. From germline, CDR1 is SNHLY and CDR2 FYNNEI. Trimming shortened V by 8 bases and J by 3 bases, and 11 bases separated the two germline ends. The variable domain in full, completed from reference TRBV2 and TRBJ2-1, reads EPEVTQTPSHQVTQMGQEVILRCVPISNHLYFYWYRQILGQKVEFLVSFYNNEISEKSEIFDDQFSVERPDGSNFTLKIRSTKLEDSAMYFCASGTSYYNEQFFGPGTRLTVL.

The CDR3 coding sequence is TGCGCCAGCAGCCAAGGCCATCGGGGTCTCACTGGGGTCTCCCATGAGCAGTTCTTC. This encodes CASSQGHRGLTGVSHEQFF. This sequence joins TRBV4-1 and TRBJ2-1; tentative D call: TRBD2 (5 bases). The CDR3 runs to 19 residues. Per germline, CDR1 MGHRA and CDR2 YSYEKL. Trimming left V 1 base short and J 8 bases short, with 27 bases between.

The chain recombines TRBV7-9 with TRBJ1-6; TRBD1 aligns across 8 bases. The V gene's germline CDR1 is SEHNR and CDR2 FQNEAQ (reference sequence). V was clipped by 4 bases and J by 6 bases; unmatched bases: 5. The CDR3 is 15 residues long. The CDR3 is CASSSVDRANSPLHF. CDR3 DNA sequence: TGTGCCAGCAGCTCCGTGGACAGGGCTAATTCACCCCTCCACTTT. Using reference TRBV7-9 and TRBJ1-6 for the parts outside the CDR3, the full variable domain is DTGVSQNPRHKITKRGQNVTFRCDPISEHNRLYWYRQTLGQGPEFLTYFQNEAQLEKSRLLSDRFSAERPKGSFSTLEIQRTEQGDSAMYLCASSSVDRANSPLHFGNGTRLTVT.